The 27 T cell receptor beta chains below all came from one sample that was sequenced in a study of T cell clonotyping in hematopoietic cell transplantation. Time point described: recipient sample about 28 days before transplant, after cytoreduction. Sequencing was performed with immunoSEQ multiplex PCR; in TCRdb, only in-frame clones are kept and a portion is missing. The sample has about 41,000 clones, about 85% seen once. The sample in question was peripheral blood mononuclear cells, obtained before stem cell transplant. These TCRs come from a man aged 55 to 70 with acute myeloid leukemia. Some clones in this sample may be carry-over from other donors' samples.

This chain joins TRBV7-2 and TRBJ2-1; D not certain. This CDR3 spans 18 amino acids. CDR1 is SGHTA and CDR2 is FQGNSA in the germline V gene. Trimming shortened V by 1 base and J by 6 bases, and 22 bases separated the two germline ends. The CDR3 here is CASSLERGAASFGNEQFF. The CDR3 bases are TGTGCCAGCAGCTTAGAACGTGGCGCGGCGAGCTTCGGCAATGAGCAGTTCTTC.

The chain recombines TRBV4-3 with TRBJ2-2; D unresolved. CDR1 LGHNA and CDR2 YSLEER come from the germline V gene. The CDR3 loop spans 16 amino acids. Trimming removed 4 bases from V and 3 bases from J, with 15 bases in between. CDR3 nucleotides: TGCGCCAGCAGCCGGAAGGGTATGGCGGACACCGGGGAGCTGTTTTTT. Amino acid sequence: CASSRKGMADTGELFF.

This rearrangement joins TRBV7-3 to TRBJ1-2; a weak D match, TRBD1 (5 bases). The CDR3 contains 15 residues. Germline loops: CDR1 SGHTA, CDR2 FQGTGA. Trimming stripped 2 bases from V and 4 bases from J, with 14 bases between. CDR3 region: CASSLGGSGTYGYTF. In DNA, the CDR3 is TGTGCCAGCAGCTTAGGGGGATCCGGTACCTATGGCTACACCTTC.

V gene TRBV7-2 combines with J gene TRBJ2-3, with 10 bases fitting TRBD1. V lost 2 bases, J lost 4 bases, and 6 bases stayed unmatched. Germline CDR1 SGHTA, CDR2 FQGNSA. The CDR3 consists of 16 residues. This CDR3 reads CASSLTGTGAADTQYF. The DNA for the CDR3 is TGTGCCAGCAGCTTAACCGGGACAGGGGCGGCAGATACGCAGTATTTT.

This chain links TRBV5-1 with TRBJ2-7; 10 bases match TRBD1. V lost 2 bases, J lost 5 bases, and 7 bases stayed unmatched. This CDR3 has 15 residues. In germline, CDR1 is SGHRS, CDR2 YFSETQ. The CDR3: CASSFRGQGVHEQYF. The DNA of the CDR3 is TGCGCCAGCAGCTTTCGTGGACAGGGGGTACACGAGCAGTACTTC. Looking up the rest from reference TRBV5-1 and TRBJ2-7 gives the full variable domain: KAGVTQTPRYLIKTRGQQVTLSCSPISGHRSVSWYQQTPGQGLQFLFEYFSETQRNKGNFPGRFSGRQFSNSRSEMNVSTLELGDSALYLCASSFRGQGVHEQYFGPGTRLTVT.

This chain joins TRBV5-6 and TRBJ1-6; D is unresolved. The CDR3 is 15 amino acids. Germline CDR1 and CDR2: SGHDT and YYEEEE. The V end lost 2 bases, the J end lost 7 bases, and 13 bases lay between the germline ends. The CDR3 reads CASSFTPGGNSPLHF. The CDR3 DNA sequence: TGTGCCAGCAGCTTCACCCCAGGAGGGAATTCACCCCTCCACTTT.

V gene TRBV4-2 combines with J gene TRBJ2-7; unclear D gene. The CDR3 runs to 13 residues. Trimming shortened V by 3 bases and J by 7 bases, and 13 bases separated the two germline ends. Germline V CDR1 and CDR2: LGHNA, YNFKEQ. This CDR3 reads CASSQRRGSEQYF. The CDR3 region has the DNA TGTGCCAGCAGCCAGAGACGAGGCTCGGAGCAGTACTTC.

J is TRBJ2-7 and V is TRBV4-3; D is possibly TRBD2 (7 bases). Trimming removed 3 bases at V and 2 bases at J, with 14 bases between. Germline values: CDR1 LGHNA, CDR2 YSLEER. The CDR3 loop spans 15 amino acids. CDR3 region: CASSQGGGLTYEQYF. In DNA, the CDR3 is TGCGCCAGCAGCCAGGGCGGGGGCCTTACCTACGAGCAGTACTTC.

V gene TRBV5-1 combines with J gene TRBJ2-5; 7 bases map to TRBD2. The CDR3 totals 16 residues. V lost 0 bases to trimming and J lost 1 base; unmatched junction nucleotides: 6. Germline CDR1 SGHRS, CDR2 YFSETQ. The CDR3 DNA reads TGCGCCAGCAGCTTGGTCGGCGGGGGAGCCCAAGAGACCCAGTACTTC. This translates into CASSLVGGGAQETQYF.

Remarks on this clone: The sample holds other DNA sequences that translate to the same CDR3. This chain uses TRBV9 with TRBJ2-2, with D unclear. Germline V lookup: CDR1 SGDLS, CDR2 YYNGEE. This CDR3 contains 14 residues. The V gene lost 0 bases and the J gene lost 6 bases, with 9 bases spanning the gap. CDR3 DNA: TGTGCCAGCAGCGTAGGACGGGTCGCCGGGGAGCTGTTTTTT. It encodes CASSVGRVAGELFF. Looking up the rest from reference TRBV9 and TRBJ2-2 gives the full variable domain: DSGVTQTPKHLITATGQRVTLRCSPRSGDLSVYWYQQSLDQGLQFLIQYYNGEERAKGNILERFSAQQFPDLHSELNLSSLELGDSALYFCASSVGRVAGELFFGEGSRLTVL.

This chain uses TRBV7-2 with TRBJ2-4; perhaps TRBD2 as D (5 bases). Germline CDR1 SGHTA, CDR2 FQGNSA. The CDR3 extends over 14 amino acids. The germline V and J ends were trimmed by 5 bases and 8 bases, with 16 bases remaining between them. In DNA, the CDR3 is TGTGCCAGCAGCCCCAGTGTGGTGGGAGACATTCAGTACTTC. Its protein is CASSPSVVGDIQYF.

This chain joins TRBV5-8 and TRBJ1-2, with 9 bases lining up with TRBD1. CDR3 size: 15 residues. The J segment lost 4 bases and the V segment lost 4 bases, leaving 8 bases of the junction unmatched. Germline V gene lookup returns CDR1 SGHTS and CDR2 YDEGEE. CDR3 residues: CASSPRDRVLYGYTF. CDR3 bases: TGTGCCAGCAGCCCCAGGGACAGGGTACTCTATGGCTACACCTTC.

This chain joins TRBV27 and TRBJ1-2; perhaps TRBD1 as D (5 bases). Germline lookup yields CDR1 MNHEY and CDR2 SMNVEV (reference sequence). Deletions cut 5 bases from V and 5 bases from J, with 12 bases between. The CDR3 covers 13 residues. CDR3 in amino acids: CASSRDRRYGYTF. In nucleotides, the CDR3 is TGTGCCAGCAGTAGGGACCGGCGATATGGCTACACCTTC.

J is TRBJ1-1 and V is TRBV6-1; 10 positions agree with TRBD1. The germline V gene has CDR1 MNHNS and CDR2 SASEGT. Unmatched junction bases numbered 6, after V lost 7 bases and J lost 4 bases. The CDR3 runs to 14 residues. DNA for the CDR3: TGTGCCAGCACCTGGACAGGGGGGGGCACTGAAGCTTTCTTT. Its translation is CASTWTGGGTEAFF.

The rearrangement joins TRBV27 to TRBJ1-2; the D gene is possibly TRBD1 (5 bases). This CDR3 is 16 amino acids long. In germline, CDR1 is MNHEY, CDR2 SMNVEV (reference sequence). V shed 5 bases and J shed 1 base, with 17 bases lying between them. The CDR3: CASSPLLGRGNYGYTF. DNA of the CDR3: TGTGCCAGCAGTCCCCTGTTAGGAAGGGGTAACTATGGCTACACCTTC.

The rearrangement links TRBV14 to TRBJ1-6; D is uncertain. Trimming took off 1 base at V and 6 bases at J, with 4 bases between the two ends. Germline values: CDR1 SGHDN, CDR2 FVKESK. This CDR3 is 13 amino acids long. The CDR3 DNA follows: TGTGCCAGCAGCCAAGTCCGTAATTCACCCCTCCACTTT. This encodes CASSQVRNSPLHF.

The rearrangement links TRBV6-1 to TRBJ1-6, with TRBD1 matching 7 bases. V lost 1 base, J lost 10 bases, and 4 bases stayed unmatched. CDR3 size: 14 residues. Germline V gene lookup returns CDR1 MNHNS and CDR2 SASEGT. The CDR3 DNA reads as TGTGCCAGCAGTGAAGTTCAGGGGGACTCACCCCTCCACTTT. Amino acid sequence: CASSEVQGDSPLHF.

The rearrangement uses TRBV2 and TRBJ2-7, with D perhaps TRBD2 (7 bases). Germline-derived CDR1 and CDR2 are SNHLY and FYNNEI. The V and J ends lost 9 bases and 4 bases respectively, with 16 bases between them. The CDR3 length is 13 residues. The CDR3 region has the DNA TGTGCCAGTACAGGGAGGGACTCGTACGAGCAGTACTTC. Its translation is CASTGRDSYEQYF.

CDR3 sequence: CASSLTGDSPLHF. CDR3 DNA: TGTGCCAGCAGCTTAACAGGTGATTCACCCCTCCACTTT. The V call is TRBV7-3, the J call TRBJ1-6; D gene uncertain. The CDR3 has 13 amino acids. Per germline, CDR1 SGHTA and CDR2 FQGTGA. Trimming removed 0 bases from V and 8 bases from J, with 5 bases in between.

The chain uses TRBV6-5 and TRBJ1-5; no reliable D call. V lost 0 bases to trimming and J lost 7 bases, with 13 bases between them. Per germline, CDR1 MNHEY and CDR2 SVGAGI. The CDR3 loop spans 15 amino acids. The CDR3 DNA sequence: TGTGCCAGCAGTTACTCGGCGGAGGGAGGGCAGCCCCAGCATTTT. Protein product: CASSYSAEGGQPQHF.

The chain couples TRBV6-6 to TRBJ1-3, with D maybe TRBD1 (5 bases). This CDR3 region has 13 residues. CDR1 MNHNY and CDR2 SVGAGI come from the germline V gene (reference sequence). The V gene lost 5 bases and the J gene lost 3 bases, with 8 bases spanning the gap. The CDR3 sequence is CASSPGYGNTIYF. The CDR3 DNA reads as TGTGCCAGCAGTCCAGGGTATGGAAACACCATATATTTT.

This rearrangement joins TRBV5-4 to TRBJ2-7, with TRBD1 matching 8 bases. V lost 0 bases and J lost 5; bases outside the gene matches: 10. Germline-derived CDR1 and CDR2 are SGHNT and YYREEE (reference sequence). There are 16 residues in the CDR3. This chain's CDR3 is CASSLGRSTGDHEQYF. The CDR3 DNA is TGTGCCAGCAGCTTGGGGCGCTCGACAGGGGACCACGAGCAGTACTTC. The full variable domain, its missing parts supplied by reference TRBV5-4 and TRBJ2-7, is ETGVTQSPTHLIKTRGQQVTLRCSSQSGHNTVSWYQQALGQGPQFIFQYYREEENGRGNFPPRFSGLQFPNYSSELNVNALELDDSALYLCASSLGRSTGDHEQYFGPGTRLTVT.

V and J are TRBV25-1 and TRBJ2-2; no firm D call. The CDR3 sequence is 17 residues long. V lost 2 bases and J lost 0, with 13 bases in between. The germline CDR1 and CDR2 sequences are MGHDK and SYGVNS. The CDR3 region has the DNA TGTGCCAGCAGTGAACGGCGGCAACCGGCGAACACCGGGGAGCTGTTTTTT. It is translated as CASSERRQPANTGELFF.

This clone has just one count. The rearrangement links TRBV29-1 to TRBJ2-5, with D unclear. Germline CDR1 reads SQVTM; CDR2 reads ANQGSEA. Trimming took off 6 bases at V and 4 bases at J, with 33 bases between the two ends. The CDR3 is 19 amino acids. For the CDR3, the DNA is TGCAGCGTGGTGGGCTGGTCCCAAGGCGTAGTCGTTACCCCAGAGACCCAGTACTTC. Translating it yields CSVVGWSQGVVVTPETQYF.

The chain links TRBV19 to TRBJ1-2, with TRBD1 identical over 7 bases. The CDR3 extends over 16 amino acids. V gave up 1 base and J gave up 4 bases; unmatched junction bases: 9. Germline CDR1 is LNHDA and CDR2 is SQIVND (reference sequence). CDR3: CASSIVTGVLRYGYTF. CDR3 sequence (DNA): TGTGCCAGTAGTATAGTCACAGGGGTTCTTCGCTATGGCTACACCTTC.

The chain carries TRBV5-4 and TRBJ2-5; 8 bases are a match to TRBD1. Germline V gives CDR1 SGHNT, CDR2 YYREEE (reference sequence). The CDR3 sequence is 15 residues long. After removal of 4 bases from V and 6 bases from J, the junction contained 11 bases not matched to a gene. CDR3 nucleotide sequence: TGTGCCAGCAGCGGCGGGACAGGTGTTACGAAGACCCAGTACTTC. Translation gives CASSGGTGVTKTQYF. Looking up the rest from reference TRBV5-4 and TRBJ2-5 gives the full variable domain: ETGVTQSPTHLIKTRGQQVTLRCSSQSGHNTVSWYQQALGQGPQFIFQYYREEENGRGNFPPRFSGLQFPNYSSELNVNALELDDSALYLCASSGGTGVTKTQYFGPGTRLLVL.

The rearrangement joins TRBV19 to TRBJ2-3, with 9 bases that match TRBD1. Germline-derived CDR1 and CDR2 are LNHDA and SQIVND (reference sequence). The CDR3 is 14 residues long. V dropped 11 bases and J dropped 0; count of bases not matched to a gene: 6. CDR3 residues: CAAGTGQSTDTQYF. In DNA form, the CDR3 reads TGTGCCGCCGGGACAGGGCAGAGCACAGATACGCAGTATTTT.